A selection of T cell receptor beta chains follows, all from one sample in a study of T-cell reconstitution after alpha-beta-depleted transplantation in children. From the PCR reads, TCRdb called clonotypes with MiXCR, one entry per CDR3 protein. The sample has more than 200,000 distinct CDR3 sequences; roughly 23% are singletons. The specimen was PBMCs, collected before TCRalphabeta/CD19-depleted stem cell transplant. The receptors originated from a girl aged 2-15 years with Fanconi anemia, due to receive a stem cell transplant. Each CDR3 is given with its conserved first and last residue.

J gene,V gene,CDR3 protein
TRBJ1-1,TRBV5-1,CASSLALGLEAFF
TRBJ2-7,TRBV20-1,CSARVVTGAYHEQYF
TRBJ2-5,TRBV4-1,CASSQEWNSLYQETQYF
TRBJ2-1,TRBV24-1,CATSDPQTSGYNEQFF
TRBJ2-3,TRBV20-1,CSAVTGTDTQYF
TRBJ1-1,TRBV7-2,CASSLVGTGNTEAFF
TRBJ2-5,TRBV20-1,CSASGYQETQYF
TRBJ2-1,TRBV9,CASSVTASGYNEQFF
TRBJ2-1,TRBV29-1,CSVEISGRATEQFF
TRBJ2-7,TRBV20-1,CSASPPQGYEQYF
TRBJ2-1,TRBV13,CASSEGRGQFF
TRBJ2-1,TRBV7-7,CASSYGAGVRSHEQFF
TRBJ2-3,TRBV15,CATSRAGQGAFTDTQYF
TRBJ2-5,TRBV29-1,CSAGGLPRETQYF
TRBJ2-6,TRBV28,CASLGSPISGANVLTF
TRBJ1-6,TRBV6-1,CASSEITSLAQNSPLHF
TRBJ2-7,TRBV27,CASSLSSTPLEQYF
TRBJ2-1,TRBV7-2,CASSLMGNEQFF
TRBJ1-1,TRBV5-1,CASSFDRVGNTEAFF
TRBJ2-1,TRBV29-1,CSVELHPSGGALNEQFF
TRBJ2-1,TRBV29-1,CSVVLGQGAERPYNEQFF
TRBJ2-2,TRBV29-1,CSAPEINTGELFF
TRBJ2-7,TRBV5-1,CASSLVGQLDPLGGLEQYF
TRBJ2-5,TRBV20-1,CSALAEQETQYF
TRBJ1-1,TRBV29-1,CSVETGEAFF
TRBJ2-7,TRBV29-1,CSDQTGPTYEQYF
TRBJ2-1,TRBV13,CASSTPQRGNEQFF
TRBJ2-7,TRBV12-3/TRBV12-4,CASSLSGAAEQYF
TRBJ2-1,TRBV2,CASTRTGSLGEQFF
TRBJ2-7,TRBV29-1,CSTLRADTYEQYF
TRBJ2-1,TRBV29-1,CSVLGLAVGNEQFF
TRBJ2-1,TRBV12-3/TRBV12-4,CASTPPLDRGSGQFF
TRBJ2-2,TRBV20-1,CSVKKTTNTGELFF
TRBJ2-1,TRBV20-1,CSASWLAGPYVQFF
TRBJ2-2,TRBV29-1,CSVRTGGPGELFF
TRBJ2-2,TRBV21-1,CASNVRVSGELFF
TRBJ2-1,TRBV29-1,CSVEGLAGVNEQFF
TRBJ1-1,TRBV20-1,CSASQGAGAFF
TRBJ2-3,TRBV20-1,CSARTRSGSTDTQYF
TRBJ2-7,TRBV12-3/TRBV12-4,CASNGDSYEQYF
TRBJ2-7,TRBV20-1,CSATRTGRYF
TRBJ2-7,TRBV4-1,CASSQDGRGYEQYF
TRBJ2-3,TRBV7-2,CASSLTLLGSTDTQYF
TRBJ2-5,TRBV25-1,CASSAGLAGNLQETQYF
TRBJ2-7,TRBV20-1,CSARDKIWARDRGSYEQYF
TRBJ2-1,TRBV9,CASIYYEASYNEQFF
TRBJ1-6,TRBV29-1,CSVRQEYNSPLHF
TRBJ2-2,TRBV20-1,CSARSLGNTGELFF
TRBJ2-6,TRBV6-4,CASSDSGQGAGANVLTF
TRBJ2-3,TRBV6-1,CASSVDGESTDTQYF
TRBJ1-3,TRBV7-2,CASRRADSGNTIYF
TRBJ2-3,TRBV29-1,CSVEGGWGGLADTQYF
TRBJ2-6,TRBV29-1,CSVAGGVDSGANVLTF
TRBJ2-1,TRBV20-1,CSASLAGSYNEQFF
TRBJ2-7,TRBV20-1,CSARRFERTLSSYEQYF
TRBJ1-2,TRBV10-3,CAISERRDREGYGYTF
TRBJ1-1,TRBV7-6,CASSFTEELNTEAFF
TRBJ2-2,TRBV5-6,CASSFGRRNTGELFF
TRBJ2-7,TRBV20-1,CSARQGEGDQYF